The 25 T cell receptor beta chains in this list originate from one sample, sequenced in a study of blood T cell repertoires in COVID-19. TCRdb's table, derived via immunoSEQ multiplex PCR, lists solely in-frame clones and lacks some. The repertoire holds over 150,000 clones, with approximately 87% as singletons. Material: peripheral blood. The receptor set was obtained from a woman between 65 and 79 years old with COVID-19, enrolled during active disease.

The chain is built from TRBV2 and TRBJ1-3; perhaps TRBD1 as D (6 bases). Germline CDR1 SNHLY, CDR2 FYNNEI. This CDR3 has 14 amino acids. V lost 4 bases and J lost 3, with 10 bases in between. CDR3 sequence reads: CASSARGDGNTIYF. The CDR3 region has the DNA TGTGCCAGCAGTGCCAGGGGAGATGGAAACACCATATATTTT.

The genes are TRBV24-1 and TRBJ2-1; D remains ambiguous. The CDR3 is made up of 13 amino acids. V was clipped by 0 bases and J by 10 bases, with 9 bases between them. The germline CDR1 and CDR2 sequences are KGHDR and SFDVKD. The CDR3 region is CATSDLFSGEQFF. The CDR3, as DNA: TGTGCCACCAGTGATTTGTTTTCCGGGGAGCAGTTCTTC.

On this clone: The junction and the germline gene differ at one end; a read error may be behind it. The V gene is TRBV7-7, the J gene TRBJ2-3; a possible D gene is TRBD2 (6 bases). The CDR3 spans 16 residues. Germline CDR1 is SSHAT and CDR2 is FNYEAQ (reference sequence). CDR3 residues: CASSLSGGASTDTQYF. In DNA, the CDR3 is TGTGCTAGCAGCTTAAGTGGCGGGGCTAGCACAGATACGCAGTATTTT.

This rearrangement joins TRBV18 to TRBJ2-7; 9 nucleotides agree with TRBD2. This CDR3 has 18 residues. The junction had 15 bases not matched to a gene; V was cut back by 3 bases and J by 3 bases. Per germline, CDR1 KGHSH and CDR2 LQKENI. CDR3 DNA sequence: TGTGCCAGCTCACCTCAGGGTAGTAGCGGGAGAGATCTCTACGAGCAGTACTTC. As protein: CASSPQGSSGRDLYEQYF.

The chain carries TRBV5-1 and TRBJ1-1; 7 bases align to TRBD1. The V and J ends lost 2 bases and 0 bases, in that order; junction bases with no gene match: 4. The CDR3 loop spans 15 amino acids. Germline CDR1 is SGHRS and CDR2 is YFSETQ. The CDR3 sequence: CASSFRQGLNTEAFF. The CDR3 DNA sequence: TGCGCCAGCAGCTTCCGACAGGGTCTGAACACTGAAGCTTTCTTT.

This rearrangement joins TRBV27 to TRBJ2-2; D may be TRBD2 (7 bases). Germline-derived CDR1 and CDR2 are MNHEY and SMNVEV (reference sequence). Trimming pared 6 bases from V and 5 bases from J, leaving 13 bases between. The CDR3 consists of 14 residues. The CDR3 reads CASRSGTPTGELFF. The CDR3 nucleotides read TGTGCCAGCAGGAGCGGGACACCAACCGGGGAGCTGTTTTTT.

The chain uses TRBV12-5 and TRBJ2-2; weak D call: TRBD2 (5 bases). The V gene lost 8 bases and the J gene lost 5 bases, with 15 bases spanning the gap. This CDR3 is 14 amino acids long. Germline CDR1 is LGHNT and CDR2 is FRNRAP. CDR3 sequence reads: CASMTPEDTGELFF. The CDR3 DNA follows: TGTGCTAGTATGACCCCGGAGGATACCGGGGAGCTGTTTTTT.

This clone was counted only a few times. The CDR3 reads CASSARTSGIFYNEQFF. For the CDR3, the DNA is TGTGCCAGTAGTGCTAGGACTAGCGGGATTTTTTACAATGAGCAGTTCTTC. The chain links TRBV19 to TRBJ2-1; 12 positions agree with TRBD2. Germline CDR1 is LNHDA and CDR2 is SQIVND (reference sequence). The trim removed 5 bases at V and 4 bases at J, leaving 9 bases unmatched. The CDR3 length is 17 residues. Full variable domain (outside the CDR3, taken from reference TRBV19 and TRBJ2-1): DGGITQSPKYLFRKEGQNVTLSCEQNLNHDAMYWYRQDPGQGLRLIYYSQIVNDFQKGDIAEGYSVSREKKESFPLTVTSAQKNPTAFYLCASSARTSGIFYNEQFFGPGTRLTVL.

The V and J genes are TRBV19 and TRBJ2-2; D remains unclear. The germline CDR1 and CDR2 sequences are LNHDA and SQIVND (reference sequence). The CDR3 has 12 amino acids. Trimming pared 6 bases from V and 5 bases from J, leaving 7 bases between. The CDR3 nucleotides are TGTGCCAGTAGCCGGGTGACCGGGGAGCTGTTTTTT. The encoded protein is CASSRVTGELFF.

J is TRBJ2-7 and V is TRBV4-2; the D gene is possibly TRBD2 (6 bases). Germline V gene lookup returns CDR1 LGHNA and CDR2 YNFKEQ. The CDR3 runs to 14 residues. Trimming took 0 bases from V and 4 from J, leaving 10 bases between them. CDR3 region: CASSQEALAYEQYF. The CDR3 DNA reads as TGTGCCAGCAGCCAAGAGGCACTAGCTTACGAGCAGTACTTC.

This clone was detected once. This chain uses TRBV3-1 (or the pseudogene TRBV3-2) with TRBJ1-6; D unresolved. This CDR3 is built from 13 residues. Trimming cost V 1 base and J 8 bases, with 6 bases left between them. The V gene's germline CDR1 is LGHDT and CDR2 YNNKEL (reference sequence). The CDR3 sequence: CASSQVSDSPLHF. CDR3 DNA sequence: TGTGCCAGCAGCCAAGTCTCCGATTCACCCCTCCACTTT.

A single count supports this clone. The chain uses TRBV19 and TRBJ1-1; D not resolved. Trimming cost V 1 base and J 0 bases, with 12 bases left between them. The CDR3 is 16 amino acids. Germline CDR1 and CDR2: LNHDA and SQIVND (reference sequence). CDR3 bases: TGTGCCAGTAGTATAGGAGTTCTGGGCCTGAACACTGAAGCTTTCTTT. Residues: CASSIGVLGLNTEAFF.

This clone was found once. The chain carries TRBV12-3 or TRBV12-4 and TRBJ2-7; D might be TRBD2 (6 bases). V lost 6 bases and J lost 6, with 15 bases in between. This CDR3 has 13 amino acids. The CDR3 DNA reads TGTGCCAGCAGCCTGGACCGGAGGGGCGAGCAGTACTTC. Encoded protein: CASSLDRRGEQYF.

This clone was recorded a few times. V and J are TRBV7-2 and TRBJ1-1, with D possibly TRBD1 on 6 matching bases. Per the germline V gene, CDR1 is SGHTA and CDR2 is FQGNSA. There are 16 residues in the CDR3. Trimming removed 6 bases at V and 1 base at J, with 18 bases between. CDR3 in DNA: TGTGCCAGCAGGAAAGAGGGGGTTACAAGGAACACTGAAGCTTTCTTT. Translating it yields CASRKEGVTRNTEAFF.

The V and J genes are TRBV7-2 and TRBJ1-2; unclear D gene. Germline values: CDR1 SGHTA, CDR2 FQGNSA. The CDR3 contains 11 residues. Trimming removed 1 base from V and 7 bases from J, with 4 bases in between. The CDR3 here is CASSLVGGYTF. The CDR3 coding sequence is TGTGCCAGCAGCTTAGTCGGTGGCTACACCTTC.

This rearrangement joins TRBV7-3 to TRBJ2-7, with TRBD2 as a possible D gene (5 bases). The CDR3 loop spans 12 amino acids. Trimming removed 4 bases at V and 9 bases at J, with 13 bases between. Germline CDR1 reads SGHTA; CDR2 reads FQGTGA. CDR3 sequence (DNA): TGTGCCAGCAGCTCGGGGTCGTTGGGGCAGTACTTC. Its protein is CASSSGSLGQYF. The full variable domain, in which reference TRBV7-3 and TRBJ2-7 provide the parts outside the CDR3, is GAGVSQTPSNKVTEKGKYVELRCDPISGHTALYWYRQSLGQGPEFLIYFQGTGAADDSGLPNDRFFAVRPEGSVSTLKIQRTERGDSAVYLCASSSGSLGQYFGPGTRLTVT.

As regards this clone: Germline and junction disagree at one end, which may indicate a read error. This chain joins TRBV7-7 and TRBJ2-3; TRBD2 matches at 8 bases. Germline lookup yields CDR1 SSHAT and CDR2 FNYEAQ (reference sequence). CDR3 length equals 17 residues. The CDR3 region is CASSFGVKAGDLDTQYF. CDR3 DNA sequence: TGTGCTAGCAGCTTCGGGGTGAAAGCGGGAGATTTAGATACGCAGTATTTT.

The CDR3 reads CASSVYGAGVYNEQFF. As DNA, the CDR3 is TGTGCCAGTAGTGTGTATGGGGCAGGGGTCTACAATGAGCAGTTCTTC. The chain employs TRBV19 and TRBJ2-1; TRBD1 might be the D (6 bases). Germline V gives CDR1 LNHDA, CDR2 SQIVND (reference sequence). This CDR3 has 16 residues. Trimming stripped 5 bases from V and 3 bases from J, with 17 bases between.

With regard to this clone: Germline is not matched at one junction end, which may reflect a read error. CDR3 loop: CASSFLEAEAFF. The CDR3 bases are TGTGCCAGCAGCTTTCTCGAGGCTGAGGCTTTCTTT. This rearrangement joins TRBV7-9 to TRBJ1-1, with no clear D. Germline V CDR1 and CDR2: SEHNR, FQNEAQ (reference sequence). This CDR3 spans 12 amino acids.

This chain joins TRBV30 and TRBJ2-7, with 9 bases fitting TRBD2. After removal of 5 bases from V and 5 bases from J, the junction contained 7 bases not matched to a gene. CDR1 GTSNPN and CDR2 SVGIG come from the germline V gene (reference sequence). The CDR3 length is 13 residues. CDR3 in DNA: TGTGCCTGGGCGGGACTAGCCAGGGACGAGCAGTACTTC. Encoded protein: CAWAGLARDEQYF. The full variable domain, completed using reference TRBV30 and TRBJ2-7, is SQTIHQWPATLVQPVGSPLSLECTVEGTSNPNLYWYRQAAGRGLQLLFYSVGIGQISSEVPQNLSASRPQDRQFILSSKKLLLSDSGFYLCAWAGLARDEQYFGPGTRLTVT.

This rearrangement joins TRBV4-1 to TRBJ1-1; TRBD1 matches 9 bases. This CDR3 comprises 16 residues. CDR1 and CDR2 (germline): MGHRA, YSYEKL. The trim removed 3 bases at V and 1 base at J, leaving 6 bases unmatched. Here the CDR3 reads CASSHAGTGWNTEAFF. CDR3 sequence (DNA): TGCGCCAGCAGCCACGCCGGGACAGGGTGGAACACTGAAGCTTTCTTT.

CDR3 amino acids: CASIPLPGQGGTGELFF. In nucleotides, the CDR3 is TGCGCCAGCATACCACTTCCGGGACAGGGAGGAACCGGGGAGCTGTTTTTT. The rearrangement links TRBV5-1 to TRBJ2-2; 9 nucleotides match TRBD1. V trimming: 6 bases; J trimming: 5 bases; junction bases outside the gene matches: 14. The CDR3 runs 17 residues. Looked up from germline, CDR1 is SGHRS and CDR2 is YFSETQ.

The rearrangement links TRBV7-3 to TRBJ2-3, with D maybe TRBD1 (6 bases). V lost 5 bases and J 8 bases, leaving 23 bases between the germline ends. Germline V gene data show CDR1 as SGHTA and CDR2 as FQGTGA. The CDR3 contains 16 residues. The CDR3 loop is CASSQGGAGGSGTQYF. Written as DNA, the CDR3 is TGTGCCAGCAGCCAAGGGGGAGCAGGAGGATCGGGTACGCAGTATTTT.

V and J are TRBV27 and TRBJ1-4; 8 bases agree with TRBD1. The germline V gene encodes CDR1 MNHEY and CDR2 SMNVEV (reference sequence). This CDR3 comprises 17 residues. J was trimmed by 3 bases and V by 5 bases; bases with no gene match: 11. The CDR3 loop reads CASSAQYRGGANEKLFF. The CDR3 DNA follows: TGTGCCAGCAGTGCGCAATACAGGGGGGGTGCTAATGAAAAACTGTTTTTT.

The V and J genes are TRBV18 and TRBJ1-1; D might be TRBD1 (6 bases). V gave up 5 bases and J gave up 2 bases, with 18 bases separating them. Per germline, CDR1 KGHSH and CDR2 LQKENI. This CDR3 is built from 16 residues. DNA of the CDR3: TGTGCCAGCTCAACCGGTAGATCACAGGGTAACACTGAAGCTTTCTTT. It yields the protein CASSTGRSQGNTEAFF. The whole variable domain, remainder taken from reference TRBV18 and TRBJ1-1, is NAGVMQNPRHLVRRRGQEARLRCSPMKGHSHVYWYRQLPEEGLKFMVYLQKENIIDESGMPKERFSAEFPKEGPSILRIQQVVRGDSAAYFCASSTGRSQGNTEAFFGQGTRLTVV.